These 31 T cell receptor beta chains came from one sample sequenced in a study of control samples from healthy donors and cancer patients. Some clones are missing from TCRdb's copy, which holds only in-frame ones; the method was immunoSEQ multiplex PCR. The profile shows some 95,000 clones, approximately 92% of them singletons. The specimen sequenced was blood. The receptors shown here come from a human donor in good health. The donor label of this sample is uncertain.

The chain links TRBV7-9 to TRBJ1-1; TRBD1 agrees at 9 bases. Germline trimming cut 3 bases from V and 6 bases from J; bases unmatched to any gene: 5. CDR1 SEHNR and CDR2 FQNEAQ come from the germline V gene (reference sequence). The CDR3 totals 14 residues. DNA of the CDR3: TGTGCCAGCAGCTTGGGACAGGGTCCCGCTGAAGCTTTCTTT. The encoded protein is CASSLGQGPAEAFF. The entire variable domain, with the rest obtained from reference TRBV7-9 and TRBJ1-1, is as follows: DTGVSQNPRHKITKRGQNVTFRCDPISEHNRLYWYRQTLGQGPEFLTYFQNEAQLEKSRLLSDRFSAERPKGSFSTLEIQRTEQGDSAMYLCASSLGQGPAEAFFGQGTRLTVV.

This chain links TRBV6-5 with TRBJ2-5; D remains ambiguous. Germline V gene sequence: CDR1 MNHEY, CDR2 SVGAGI. The ends were cut back, 6 bases at V and 5 bases at J, with 13 bases in the middle. This CDR3 is built from 13 residues. In DNA, the CDR3 is TGTGCCAGCAGATCCGGGCCGAGGGAGACCCAGTACTTC. Translation: CASRSGPRETQYF.

With regard to this clone: The sample has other DNA sequences that encode this CDR3 too. The V and J genes are TRBV5-1 and TRBJ2-3, with TRBD1 matching over 10 bases. The trim removed 3 bases at V and 3 bases at J, leaving 1 base unmatched. The V gene's germline CDR1 is SGHRS and CDR2 YFSETQ. This CDR3 is built from 14 residues. For the CDR3, the DNA is TGCGCCAGCAGCTCGGGACAGGGGACAGATACGCAGTATTTT. Translation gives CASSSGQGTDTQYF.

The chain has TRBV28 and TRBJ1-1; D is perhaps TRBD1 (6 bases). The CDR3 runs to 15 residues. The V and J ends lost 7 bases and 0 bases respectively, with 15 bases between them. The V gene's germline CDR1 is MDHEN and CDR2 SYDVKM. In DNA, the CDR3 is TGTGCCAGCACCTACCGGGGGCTTATGAACACTGAAGCTTTCTTT. As protein: CASTYRGLMNTEAFF.

The chain is built from TRBV2 and TRBJ1-1; D remains unclear. There are 13 residues in the CDR3. Trimming stripped 8 bases from V and 3 bases from J, with 13 bases between. Germline CDR1 SNHLY, CDR2 FYNNEI. CDR3 residues: CASYPRRHTEAFF. Written as DNA, the CDR3 is TGTGCCAGCTATCCAAGGCGGCACACTGAAGCTTTCTTT.

V and J are TRBV18 and TRBJ1-2; D ambiguous. Germline V lookup: CDR1 KGHSH, CDR2 LQKENI. The V and J ends lost 0 bases and 6 bases respectively, with 11 bases between them. The CDR3 runs to 14 residues. CDR3 in amino acids: CASSPPISRDGYTF. The CDR3 DNA follows: TGTGCCAGCTCACCACCAATCAGCAGAGATGGCTACACCTTC.

The chain recombines TRBV18 with TRBJ1-1, with unresolved D. Germline V gene sequence: CDR1 KGHSH, CDR2 LQKENI. This CDR3 is built from 13 residues. V dropped 3 bases and J dropped 3 bases, with 8 bases sitting between them. CDR3 amino acids: CASSPESYTEAFF. The CDR3 DNA reads as TGTGCCAGCTCACCGGAATCGTACACTGAAGCTTTCTTT. Variable domain in full (rest from reference TRBV18 and TRBJ1-1): NAGVMQNPRHLVRRRGQEARLRCSPMKGHSHVYWYRQLPEEGLKFMVYLQKENIIDESGMPKERFSAEFPKEGPSILRIQQVVRGDSAAYFCASSPESYTEAFFGQGTRLTVV.

The chain couples TRBV30 to TRBJ1-2, with D unclear. Germline V gene lookup returns CDR1 GTSNPN and CDR2 SVGIG (reference sequence). CDR3 length equals 13 residues. V shed 0 bases and J shed 4 bases, with 9 bases lying between them. CDR3 region: CAWSVTAAYGYTF. The CDR3 region has the DNA TGTGCCTGGAGTGTAACGGCAGCCTATGGCTACACCTTC.

The chain couples TRBV18 to TRBJ2-1; TRBD1 might be the D (5 bases). The CDR3 runs to 13 residues. Trimming cost V 0 bases and J 8 bases, with 8 bases left between them. The germline CDR1 and CDR2 sequences are KGHSH and LQKENI. CDR3 region: CASSPPTVYEQFF. The DNA of the CDR3 is TGTGCCAGCTCACCACCGACAGTCTATGAGCAGTTCTTC.

This chain joins TRBV7-8 and TRBJ1-6; D not certain. Germline values: CDR1 SGHVS, CDR2 FQNEAQ. Deletions cut 1 base from V and 7 bases from J, with 8 bases between. The CDR3 length is 14 residues. The CDR3 sequence: CASSLEGNNSPLHF. DNA for the CDR3: TGTGCCAGCAGCTTAGAAGGGAACAATTCACCCCTCCACTTT. Supplemented by reference TRBV7-8 and TRBJ1-6, the full variable domain reads GAGVSQSPRYKVAKRGQDVALRCDPISGHVSLFWYQQALGQGPEFLTYFQNEAQLDKSGLPSDRFFAERPEGSVSTLKIQRTQQEDSAVYLCASSLEGNNSPLHFGNGTRLTVT.

CDR3 bases: TGTGCCAGCAGCCAATCCGGACTAGCGGGTTTACGGGAGCAGTACTTC. Amino acids: CASSQSGLAGLREQYF. V usage is TRBV4-2 and J usage is TRBJ2-7, with 11 bases aligning to TRBD2. The V segment lost 2 bases and the J segment 7 bases; nucleotides outside the gene matches: 10. Germline V gene data show CDR1 as LGHNA and CDR2 as YNFKEQ. The CDR3 covers 16 residues.

The chain combines TRBV7-2 with TRBJ2-7; the match to TRBD2 covers 7 bases. Unmatched junction bases numbered 10, after V lost 5 bases and J lost 6 bases. Germline V gene lookup returns CDR1 SGHTA and CDR2 FQGNSA. CDR3 size: 14 residues. The CDR3 nucleotides are TGTGCCAGCAGCAGAAAAGCGGGGCCCATCGAGCAGTACTTC. Protein product: CASSRKAGPIEQYF.

The chain joins TRBV7-2 to TRBJ1-6, with D possibly matching TRBD1 (5 bases). Looked up from germline, CDR1 is SGHTA and CDR2 is FQGNSA. Trimming took off 6 bases at V and 0 bases at J, with 15 bases between the two ends. CDR3 length equals 17 residues. The CDR3 DNA follows: TGTGCCAGCAGAACCGGTACAGGTAGCTCCTATAATTCACCCCTCCACTTT. As protein: CASRTGTGSSYNSPLHF.

The V gene is TRBV19, the J gene TRBJ1-5; TRBD1 matches at 10 bases. Per the germline V gene, CDR1 is LNHDA and CDR2 is SQIVND (reference sequence). Unmatched junction bases numbered 4, after V lost 5 bases and J lost 6 bases. This CDR3 region has 14 residues. In nucleotides, the CDR3 is TGTGCCAGTAGTGAAGACAGGGGGCTTCAGCCCCAGCATTTT. Its translation is CASSEDRGLQPQHF.

The V gene is TRBV7-9, the J gene TRBJ2-7, with 10 bases identical to TRBD2. The CDR3 is 16 amino acids. Germline CDR1 is SEHNR and CDR2 is FQNEAQ (reference sequence). The V and J ends lost 5 bases and 5 bases, in that order; junction bases with no gene match: 12. The DNA of the CDR3 is TGTGCCAGCAGCCGAACTAGCGGGGTCCTTGGTAACGAGCAGTACTTC. Residues: CASSRTSGVLGNEQYF.

This chain links TRBV15 with TRBJ2-7; TRBD1 is a possible D gene (8 bases). The length of the CDR3 is 15 residues. From germline, CDR1 is LNHNV and CDR2 YYDKDF (reference sequence). The V and J ends lost 1 base and 7 bases respectively, with 17 bases between them. CDR3 protein: CATSRGTGSGGEQYF. The CDR3 coding sequence is TGTGCCACCAGCAGAGGGACAGGGTCGGGAGGTGAGCAGTACTTC.

The J gene is TRBJ1-1, the V gene TRBV11-1, with D perhaps TRBD1 (6 bases). CDR1 is SGHAT, CDR2 FQDESV, per germline (reference sequence). The V gene lost 5 bases and the J gene lost 2 bases, with 15 bases spanning the gap. The length of the CDR3 is 15 residues. CDR3 amino acids: CASSPGEGLNTEAFF. CDR3 sequence (DNA): TGTGCCAGCAGCCCAGGGGAGGGGCTTAACACTGAAGCTTTCTTT. Full variable domain (rest looked up from reference TRBV11-1 and TRBJ1-1): EAEVAQSPRYKITEKSQAVAFWCDPISGHATLYWYRQILGQGPELLVQFQDESVVDDSQLPKDRFSAERLKGVDSTLKIQPAELGDSAMYLCASSPGEGLNTEAFFGQGTRLTVV.

The J gene is TRBJ1-2, the V gene TRBV10-3; TRBD1 matches 9 bases. CDR3 length equals 14 residues. The ends lost 5 bases at V and 7 bases at J; junction bases unmatched: 8. Germline CDR1 is ENHRY and CDR2 is SYGVKD. The DNA for the CDR3 is TGTGCCATCAGTACGGACAGGGGCCGGGGTGGCTACACCTTC. Residues: CAISTDRGRGGYTF.

The genes are TRBV28 and TRBJ1-4; D gene uncertain. CDR3 length equals 11 residues. CDR1 and CDR2 from the germline V gene are MDHEN and SYDVKM. The V gene lost 5 bases and the J gene lost 8 bases, with 6 bases spanning the gap. CDR3 loop: CASSRYEKLFF. The DNA for the CDR3 is TGTGCCAGCAGTAGGTACGAAAAACTGTTTTTT. Variable domain in full (rest from reference TRBV28 and TRBJ1-4): DVKVTQSSRYLVKRTGEKVFLECVQDMDHENMFWYRQDPGLGLRLIYFSYDVKMKEKGDIPEGYSVSREKKERFSLILESASTNQTSMYLCASSRYEKLFFGSGTQLSVL.

The rearrangement joins TRBV18 to TRBJ1-1; D is unresolved. The CDR3 runs 13 residues. The germline V gene has CDR1 KGHSH and CDR2 LQKENI. V was shortened by 8 bases and J by 1 base, with 11 bases between the two germline ends. The DNA for the CDR3 is TGTGCCAGCGCAACTCGGGAGAACACTGAAGCTTTCTTT. This encodes CASATRENTEAFF.

This chain joins TRBV14 and TRBJ2-3; TRBD2 is a possible D gene (6 bases). Germline V gene data show CDR1 as SGHDN and CDR2 as FVKESK. V lost 4 bases and J 5 bases, leaving 13 bases between the germline ends. CDR3 length: 14 amino acids. CDR3 residues: CASSPTGAGDTQYF. The DNA for the CDR3 is TGTGCCAGCAGCCCGACGGGAGCAGGAGATACGCAGTATTTT.

The V call is TRBV6-5, the J call TRBJ1-1; D gene ambiguous. There are 14 residues in the CDR3. V gave up 6 bases and J gave up 0 bases, with 11 bases separating them. The V gene's germline CDR1 is MNHEY and CDR2 SVGAGI. CDR3 nucleotide sequence: TGTGCCAGCAGGGGAGGGTTCATGAACACTGAAGCTTTCTTT. Translation: CASRGGFMNTEAFF.

V usage is TRBV6-5 and J usage is TRBJ1-1; D remains unclear. V dropped 6 bases and J dropped 0 bases, with 8 bases sitting between them. Germline lookup yields CDR1 MNHEY and CDR2 SVGAGI. This CDR3 contains 13 residues. The CDR3 region has the DNA TGTGCCAGCAGAGTGACGGTGAACACTGAAGCTTTCTTT. Encoded protein: CASRVTVNTEAFF.

V usage is TRBV30 and J usage is TRBJ1-2; a weak D match, TRBD1 (6 bases). The CDR3 covers 14 residues. Germline-derived CDR1 and CDR2 are GTSNPN and SVGIG (reference sequence). Trimming took off 1 base at V and 13 bases at J, with 22 bases between the two ends. CDR3 region: CAWSALEAGVLGTF. The DNA of the CDR3 is TGTGCCTGGAGTGCTCTCGAGGCAGGGGTATTGGGCACCTTC.

V usage is TRBV11-2 and J usage is TRBJ2-3; 13 positions match TRBD2. This CDR3 has 15 amino acids. Germline V gives CDR1 SGHAT, CDR2 FQNNGV. J lost 7 bases, V lost 4 bases, and 5 bases had no gene match. The CDR3 coding sequence is TGTGCCAGCAGCTCGGGACTAGCGGGGAGTTATACGCAGTATTTT. Its protein product is CASSSGLAGSYTQYF.

J is TRBJ1-1 and V is TRBV18; D is possibly TRBD1 (6 bases). Trimming shortened V by 3 bases and J by 6 bases, and 23 bases separated the two germline ends. The germline gives CDR1 KGHSH, CDR2 LQKENI. This CDR3 has 17 residues. CDR3 bases: TGTGCCAGCTCACCCTTCGAAATACAGGGTGAAGGTGCTGAAGCTTTCTTT. Encoded protein: CASSPFEIQGEGAEAFF.

The rearrangement uses TRBV10-3 and TRBJ2-2; 8 bases are a match to TRBD1. This CDR3 has 14 amino acids. The germline V gene encodes CDR1 ENHRY and CDR2 SYGVKD. DNA of the CDR3: TGTGCGATTCAGGGGGCGCAGGGCACCGGGGAGCTGTTTTTT. Protein product: CAIQGAQGTGELFF.

The genes are TRBV5-5 and TRBJ1-2; no reliable D call. Trimming left V 5 bases short and J 7 bases short, with 18 bases between. The length of the CDR3 is 14 residues. Germline loops: CDR1 SGHKS, CDR2 YYEKEE (reference sequence). The CDR3 protein is CASRSSGNDGGYTF. In nucleotides, the CDR3 is TGTGCCAGCAGGTCCAGTGGGAATGACGGTGGCTACACCTTC.

The chain employs TRBV4-1 and TRBJ2-3; 8 bases are shared with TRBD2. The CDR3 contains 17 residues. Germline V gene lookup returns CDR1 MGHRA and CDR2 YSYEKL. J gave up 6 bases and V 4 bases, and 15 bases lay outside the gene matches. This CDR3 reads CASSPDIRGGLRDTQYF. In nucleotides, the CDR3 is TGCGCCAGCAGCCCTGATATCCGGGGGGGGCTGAGGGATACGCAGTATTTT.

The V gene is TRBV11-2, the J gene TRBJ2-5, with TRBD2 matching 7 bases. V trimming: 5 bases; J trimming: 2 bases; junction bases outside the gene matches: 11. Germline V lookup: CDR1 SGHAT, CDR2 FQNNGV. The CDR3 has 16 residues. For the CDR3, the DNA is TGTGCCAGCAGCGGGAGGGCTAGCGGTCTGCAAGAGACCCAGTACTTC. Protein sequence: CASSGRASGLQETQYF.

CDR3 sequence reads: CASSLGTSGGGETQYF. The CDR3 nucleotides read TGTGCCAGCAGCTTGGGGACTAGCGGGGGCGGGGAGACCCAGTACTTC. The chain has TRBV5-4 and TRBJ2-5, with TRBD2 identical over 13 bases. This CDR3 has 16 amino acids. Trimming removed 0 bases from V and 5 bases from J; junction bases left unmatched: 4. The germline V gene has CDR1 SGHNT and CDR2 YYREEE (reference sequence). The variable domain in full, with the rest retrieved from reference TRBV5-4 and TRBJ2-5, is ETGVTQSPTHLIKTRGQQVTLRCSSQSGHNTVSWYQQALGQGPQFIFQYYREEENGRGNFPPRFSGLQFPNYSSELNVNALELDDSALYLCASSLGTSGGGETQYFGPGTRLLVL.